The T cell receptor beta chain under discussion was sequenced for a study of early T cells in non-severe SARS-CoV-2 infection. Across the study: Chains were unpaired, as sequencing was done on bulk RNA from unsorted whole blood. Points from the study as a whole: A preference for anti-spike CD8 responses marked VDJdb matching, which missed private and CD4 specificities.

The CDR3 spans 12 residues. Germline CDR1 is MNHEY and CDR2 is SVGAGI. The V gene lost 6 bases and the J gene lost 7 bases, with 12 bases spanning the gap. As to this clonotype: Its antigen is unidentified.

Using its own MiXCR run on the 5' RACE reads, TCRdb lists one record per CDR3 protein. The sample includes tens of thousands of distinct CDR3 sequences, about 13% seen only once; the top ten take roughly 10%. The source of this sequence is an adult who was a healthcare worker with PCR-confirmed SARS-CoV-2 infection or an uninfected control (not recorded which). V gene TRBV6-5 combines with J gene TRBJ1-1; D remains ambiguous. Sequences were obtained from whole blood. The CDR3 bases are TGTGCCAGCAGGGACCTTTCCAATGAAGCTTTCTTT. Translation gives CASRDLSNEAFF.